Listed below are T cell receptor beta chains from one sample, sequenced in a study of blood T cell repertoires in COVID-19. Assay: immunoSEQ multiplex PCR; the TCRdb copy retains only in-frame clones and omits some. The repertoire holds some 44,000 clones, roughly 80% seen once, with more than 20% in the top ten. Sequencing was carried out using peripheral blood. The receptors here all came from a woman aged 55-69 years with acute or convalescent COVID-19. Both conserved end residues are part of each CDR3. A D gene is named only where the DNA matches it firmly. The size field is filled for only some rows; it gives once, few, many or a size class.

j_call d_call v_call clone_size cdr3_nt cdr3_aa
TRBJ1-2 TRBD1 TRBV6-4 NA TGTGCCAGCAGTGCCCGAGGCACAGGGGGGCCGAATGGCTACACCTTC CASSARGTGGPNGYTF
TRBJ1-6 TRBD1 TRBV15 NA TGTGCCACCAGCAGAGAGGGCAGGACAGGGGGAAATTCACCCCTCCACTTT CATSREGRTGGNSPLHF
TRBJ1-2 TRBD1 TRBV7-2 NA TGTGCCAGCAGCTTATCGACAGGGATGAACTATGGCTACACCTTC CASSLSTGMNYGYTF
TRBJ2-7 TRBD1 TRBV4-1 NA TGCGCCAGCAGCCAAGACCCGGGACAGGCATACGAGCAGTACTTC CASSQDPGQAYEQYF
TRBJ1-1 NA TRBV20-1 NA TGCAGTGCTAGTGCGGCGGGAGGCACTGAAGCTTTCTTT CSASAAGGTEAFF
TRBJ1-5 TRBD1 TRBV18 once TGTGCCAGCTCATCCCAGACAGGGAGCAAGCAGCCCCAGCATTTT CASSSQTGSKQPQHF
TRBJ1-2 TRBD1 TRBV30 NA TGTGCCTGGAGTGTATCCGGACAGGGCTATGGCTACACCTTC CAWSVSGQGYGYTF
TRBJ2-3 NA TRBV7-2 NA TGTGCCAGCAGCTTAGTGGGCCAACACACAGATACGCAGTATTTT CASSLVGQHTDTQYF
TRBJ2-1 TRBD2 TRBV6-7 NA TGTGCCAGCAGTGCTCGACTAGCGGGGGGGCAGTCCTACAATGAGCAGTTCTTC CASSARLAGGQSYNEQFF
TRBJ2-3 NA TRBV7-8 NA TGTGCCAGCGTCTGGAGTTCTGGCACAGATACGCAGTATTTT CASVWSSGTDTQYF
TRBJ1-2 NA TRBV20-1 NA TGCAGTGCTAGAGCGCAGGACTACACCTTC CSARAQDYTF
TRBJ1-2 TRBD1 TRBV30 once TGTGCCTGGAGTGCAACAGGGGGGTCAGGCTACACCTTC CAWSATGGSGYTF
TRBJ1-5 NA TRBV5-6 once TGTGCCAGCAGCTTGGACGGTATCAATCAGCCCCAGCATTTT CASSLDGINQPQHF
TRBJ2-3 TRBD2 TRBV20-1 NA TGCAGTGCTAGTAACCTCGCGGGGGTGACGACCACAGATACGCAGTATTTT CSASNLAGVTTTDTQYF
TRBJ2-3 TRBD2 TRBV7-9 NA TGTGCCAGCAACCCTAGCGGACTTAGCACAGATACGCAGTATTTT CASNPSGLSTDTQYF